Below are 27 T cell receptor beta chains sequenced from a single sample in a study of T cells in Graves' hyperthyroidism and ophthalmopathy (dated by TCRdb to the late 2010s). The method was multiplex PCR. The instrument was an Illumina HiSeq 2000. TCR beta CDR3 regions were amplified from RNA transcripts. The TCR CDR3 was subjected to a first round of RT-PCR using the HTBI primer set and the Qiagen OneStep RT-PCR kit. Using fastp trimming at Q25 and MiXCR clonotype assembly, TCRdb reanalyzed the public sequencing data and kept in-frame beta chains. Entries that share a CDR3 protein sequence are merged under the most common genes and DNA. The sample has approximately 520,000 distinct CDR3 sequences on record, less than 25% of them singletons. Of the sample, around 11% falls within the top ten clones. The sample consisted of blood. These receptors were taken from a woman younger than 45 with Graves' ophthalmopathy.

This chain joins TRBV10-3 and TRBJ1-2; 7 bases match TRBD1. The CDR3 length is 15 residues. Germline V gene lookup returns CDR1 ENHRY and CDR2 SYGVKD. Trimming at V came to 10 bases and at J to 6 bases, leaving 17 bases not matched to a gene. CDR3 sequence (DNA): TGTGCCACCAGAGATCCCGACAGGGCATTCGATGGCTACACCTTC. Protein product: CATRDPDRAFDGYTF.

The genes are TRBV20-1 and TRBJ1-5; D possibly corresponds to TRBD1 (5 bases). Between the trimmed V and J ends, which lost 3 bases and 0 bases, there was a span of 9 bases. Germline V gene sequence: CDR1 DFQATT, CDR2 SNEGSKA (reference sequence). The CDR3 extends over 14 amino acids. The CDR3 bases are TGCAGTGCTAGTGGAGGACATAGCAATCAGCCCCAGCATTTT. As protein: CSASGGHSNQPQHF.

This clonotype showed up many times. The chain recombines TRBV11-1 with TRBJ1-1; possibly TRBD1 for D (6 bases). Germline CDR1 SGHAT, CDR2 FQDESV (reference sequence). The ends were cut back, 5 bases at V and 6 bases at J, with 16 bases in the middle. The CDR3 length is 14 residues. CDR3 residues: CASSKMDSSAEAFF. DNA of the CDR3: TGTGCCAGCAGCAAAATGGACAGTTCTGCTGAAGCTTTCTTT.

This clonotype was seen more than once but under ten times. The rearrangement joins TRBV2 to TRBJ2-7; 9 nucleotides align to TRBD1. Germline V gene sequence: CDR1 SNHLY, CDR2 FYNNEI. This CDR3 has 16 amino acids. After removal of 9 bases from V and 3 bases from J, the junction contained 15 bases not matched to a gene. The CDR3 is CASRVTTGTGFYEQYF. The CDR3 nucleotides read TGTGCCAGTAGAGTAACTACCGGGACAGGGTTCTACGAGCAGTACTTC. Drawing the rest from reference TRBV2 and TRBJ2-7, the complete variable domain is EPEVTQTPSHQVTQMGQEVILRCVPISNHLYFYWYRQILGQKVEFLVSFYNNEISEKSEIFDDQFSVERPDGSNFTLKIRSTKLEDSAMYFCASRVTTGTGFYEQYFGPGTRLTVT.

This clonotype was seen a handful of times. The V and J genes are TRBV27 and TRBJ2-7, with a weak D call TRBD2 (5 bases). V lost 0 bases to trimming and J lost 4 bases, with 13 bases between them. The CDR3 has 15 residues. CDR1 and CDR2 from the germline V gene are MNHEY and SMNVEV (reference sequence). This chain's CDR3 is CASSLSPHTGYEQYF. DNA of the CDR3: TGTGCCAGCAGTTTATCCCCCCATACGGGATACGAGCAGTACTTC.

The chain links TRBV19 to TRBJ1-1, with 7 positions matching TRBD1. With 5 bases clipped from V and 8 bases from J, the junction kept 8 bases outside the gene matches. The CDR3 totals 13 residues. Germline CDR1 and CDR2: LNHDA and SQIVND (reference sequence). CDR3 sequence: CASSPRTGIEAFF. CDR3 sequence (DNA): TGTGCCAGTAGTCCCCGGACAGGCATAGAAGCTTTCTTT.

This clonotype was found many times. The rearrangement links TRBV20-1 to TRBJ1-1, with D perhaps TRBD1 (6 bases). CDR1 and CDR2 (germline): DFQATT, SNEGSKA (reference sequence). V lost 3 bases, J lost 0 bases, and 11 bases lay in between. The CDR3 runs to 14 residues. CDR3 sequence (DNA): TGCAGTGCTAGGGACAGACGCATGAACACTGAAGCTTTCTTT. Translation: CSARDRRMNTEAFF.

The rearrangement links TRBV6-1 to TRBJ2-5, with 15 bases aligning to TRBD2. Trimming removed 6 bases from V and 4 bases from J; junction bases left unmatched: 12. Germline V gene data show CDR1 as MNHNS and CDR2 as SASEGT. This CDR3 comprises 18 residues. The CDR3 spells CASRRGTSGGSIPETQYF. CDR3 sequence (DNA): TGTGCCAGCAGGAGAGGGACTAGCGGGGGGTCGATTCCAGAGACCCAGTACTTC.

The CDR3 region is CASRRSEGDEQYF. The DNA for the CDR3 is TGTGCCAGCAGACGTAGCGAGGGGGACGAGCAGTACTTC. The chain has TRBV12-3 or TRBV12-4 and TRBJ2-7, with TRBD1 as a possible D gene (6 bases). This CDR3 has 13 amino acids. Trimming shortened V by 6 bases and J by 5 bases, and 14 bases separated the two germline ends.

This clonotype was observed a few times. V is TRBV5-1 and J is TRBJ2-7; D may be TRBD1 (6 bases). The length of the CDR3 is 16 residues. V dropped 4 bases and J dropped 3 bases, with 20 bases sitting between them. Germline CDR1 is SGHRS and CDR2 is YFSETQ. The CDR3: CASSARRGSEIYEQYF. Written as DNA, the CDR3 is TGCGCCAGCAGCGCTCGCAGGGGTTCGGAGATCTACGAGCAGTACTTC.

This clonotype was observed a few times. The rearrangement uses TRBV6-5 and TRBJ1-5; D is uncertain. The CDR3 has 13 residues. CDR1 is MNHEY and CDR2 is SVGAGI in the germline V gene. V was pared by 2 bases and J by 7 bases, with 9 bases between. This CDR3 is CASSYLTGQPQHF. CDR3 DNA sequence: TGTGCCAGCAGTTACCTGACGGGCCAGCCCCAGCATTTT.

This chain's CDR3 is CASSEMWGQETQYF. CDR3 DNA sequence: TGTGCCAGCAGTGAGATGTGGGGTCAAGAGACCCAGTACTTC. This sequence joins TRBV6-1 and TRBJ2-5; no firm D call. Trimming cost V 3 bases and J 2 bases, with 10 bases left between them. The CDR3 is 14 residues long. The germline gives CDR1 MNHNS, CDR2 SASEGT.

The rearrangement links TRBV28 to TRBJ2-2; a possible D gene is TRBD2 (6 bases). Germline V gene lookup returns CDR1 MDHEN and CDR2 SYDVKM. The CDR3 loop spans 19 amino acids. V was trimmed by 2 bases and J by 2 bases, leaving 21 bases between them. CDR3 in amino acids: CASSLPPLGRGGNTGELFF. The CDR3 coding sequence is TGTGCCAGCAGTTTACCCCCCCTCGGGCGGGGTGGTAACACCGGGGAGCTGTTTTTT.

In the case of this clonotype: A read error may be the cause here, since a much bigger clone is one base away. The chain employs TRBV19 and TRBJ2-7; TRBD1 matches 7 bases. Germline lookup yields CDR1 LNHDA and CDR2 SQIVND (reference sequence). The length of the CDR3 is 13 residues. CDR3 in DNA: TGTGCCTGTAGTCTACAGGGGTTAGACGAGCAGTACTTC. Its translation is CACSLQGLDEQYF.

To note about this clonotype: A much larger clone differs from this one at a single base, so this may be a read error. The chain joins TRBV25-1 to TRBJ2-5; the D gene is possibly TRBD2 (6 bases). CDR3 size: 15 residues. The germline CDR1 and CDR2 sequences are MGHDK and SYGVNS. In DNA form, the CDR3 reads TGTGCCAGCAGTAGAGGTGGGGGGTACCAAGAGACCAAGTACTTC. It codes for CASSRGGGYQETKYF.

The chain is built from TRBV6-1 and TRBJ2-3; D call uncertain. The CDR3 has 13 residues. Per the germline V gene, CDR1 is MNHNS and CDR2 is SASEGT. V gave up 6 bases and J gave up 0 bases, with 7 bases separating them. The CDR3 loop reads CASSDLSTDTQYF. The CDR3 region has the DNA TGTGCCAGCAGCGACCTAAGCACAGATACGCAGTATTTT.

The sample holds many counts of this clonotype. The chain is built from TRBV15 and TRBJ2-2; 7 nucleotides match TRBD1. Germline assignment: CDR1 LNHNV and CDR2 YYDKDF (reference sequence). The CDR3 totals 14 residues. J lost 5 bases, V lost 8 bases, and 8 bases had no gene match. As DNA, the CDR3 is TGTGCCACCGATCCAGGGGGTTTTACCGGGGAGCTGTTTTTT. Translated, it gives CATDPGGFTGELFF.

This clonotype occurred many times. This chain joins TRBV20-1 and TRBJ2-7, with TRBD1 identical over 8 bases. The ends lost 0 bases at V and 2 bases at J; junction bases unmatched: 9. The CDR3 totals 16 residues. Looked up from germline, CDR1 is DFQATT and CDR2 is SNEGSKA (reference sequence). The CDR3 DNA is TGCAGTGCTAGAGATGTAGCAGGACAGGGCCCCTACGAGCAGTACTTC. It translates to CSARDVAGQGPYEQYF.

In its sample, this clonotype was seen a few times. Sequence at one end of the junction differs from germline and may be a read error. The chain links TRBV12-3 or TRBV12-4 to TRBJ2-4; D might be TRBD1 (7 bases). The CDR3 runs 16 residues. Here the CDR3 DNA reads TGTGCCAGCACCACCGGACAGGTCGGGGGCCAAAACATTAAGTACTTC. Protein product: CASTTGQVGGQNIKYF.

The chain is built from TRBV11-2 and TRBJ2-5, with a weak D call TRBD1 (6 bases). Trimming removed 5 bases from V and 5 bases from J, with 12 bases in between. CDR1 is SGHAT, CDR2 FQNNGV, per germline. This CDR3 has 13 residues. CDR3 sequence (DNA): TGTGCCAGCAGCCCCCGACAGGAGGAGACCCAGTACTTC. It yields the protein CASSPRQEETQYF.

The J gene is TRBJ2-7, the V gene TRBV27; TRBD1 matches 10 bases. In germline, CDR1 is MNHEY, CDR2 SMNVEV (reference sequence). The CDR3 has 16 residues. After removal of 5 bases from V and 4 bases from J, the junction contained 11 bases not matched to a gene. The CDR3 reads CASSPRTGTGEYEQYF. In DNA form, the CDR3 reads TGTGCCAGCAGTCCCAGGACCGGGACAGGGGAATACGAGCAGTACTTC.

This clonotype was detected ten times or more. The chain carries TRBV12-3 or TRBV12-4 and TRBJ2-5; weak D call: TRBD2 (6 bases). The CDR3 is 14 residues long. Trimming shortened V by 6 bases and J by 1 base, and 12 bases separated the two germline ends. CDR3 sequence (DNA): TGTGCCAGCAGCTATCAGGGAGGCCAAGAGACCCAGTACTTC. The encoded protein is CASSYQGGQETQYF.

This clonotype was observed a handful of times. The chain has TRBV6-1 and TRBJ1-2; maybe TRBD1 (6 bases). This CDR3 comprises 12 residues. Germline loops: CDR1 MNHNS, CDR2 SASEGT. Trimming shortened V by 6 bases and J by 5 bases, and 10 bases separated the two germline ends. The CDR3 DNA reads TGTGCCAGCAGGGTTGGACAGTATGGCTACACCTTC. Amino acids: CASRVGQYGYTF.

This clonotype was picked up many times. The V gene is TRBV7-6, the J gene TRBJ2-7; 9 bases fit TRBD2. This CDR3 is built from 13 residues. The junction had 4 bases not matched to a gene; V was cut back by 4 bases and J by 6 bases. The germline CDR1 and CDR2 sequences are SGHVS and FNYEAQ. CDR3 protein: CASSSGLASEQYF. The CDR3 coding sequence is TGTGCCAGCAGCTCGGGACTAGCCAGCGAGCAGTACTTC. Variable domain in full (rest from reference TRBV7-6 and TRBJ2-7): GAGVSQSPRYKVTKRGQDVALRCDPISGHVSLYWYRQALGQGPEFLTYFNYEAQQDKSGLPNDRFSAERPEGSISTLTIQRTEQRDSAMYRCASSSGLASEQYFGPGTRLTVT.

This clonotype was counted ten times or more. This chain uses TRBV28 with TRBJ1-1, with TRBD1 matching over 7 bases. The germline V gene has CDR1 MDHEN and CDR2 SYDVKM. The CDR3 consists of 15 residues. The junction had 7 bases not matched to a gene; V was cut back by 6 bases and J by 0 bases. CDR3 nucleotides: TGTGCCAGCAGGCCGGGACAGATCATGAACACTGAAGCTTTCTTT. It specifies CASRPGQIMNTEAFF.

This clonotype was found many times. J is TRBJ2-7 and V is TRBV11-2, with D hard to call. The CDR3 extends over 11 amino acids. V was pared by 6 bases and J by 3 bases, with 6 bases between. Germline values: CDR1 SGHAT, CDR2 FQNNGV. The CDR3 region is CASRDIYEQYF. For the CDR3, the DNA is TGTGCCAGCAGAGATATCTACGAGCAGTACTTC.

There are many counts of this clonotype. V usage is TRBV12-3 or TRBV12-4 and J usage is TRBJ1-6; 11 bases agree with TRBD1. J gave up 6 bases and V 0 bases, and 4 bases lay outside the gene matches. This CDR3 has 17 residues. The CDR3 is CASSLASGTGGNSPLHF. The CDR3 coding sequence is TGTGCCAGCAGTTTAGCATCCGGGACAGGGGGTAATTCACCCCTCCACTTT.